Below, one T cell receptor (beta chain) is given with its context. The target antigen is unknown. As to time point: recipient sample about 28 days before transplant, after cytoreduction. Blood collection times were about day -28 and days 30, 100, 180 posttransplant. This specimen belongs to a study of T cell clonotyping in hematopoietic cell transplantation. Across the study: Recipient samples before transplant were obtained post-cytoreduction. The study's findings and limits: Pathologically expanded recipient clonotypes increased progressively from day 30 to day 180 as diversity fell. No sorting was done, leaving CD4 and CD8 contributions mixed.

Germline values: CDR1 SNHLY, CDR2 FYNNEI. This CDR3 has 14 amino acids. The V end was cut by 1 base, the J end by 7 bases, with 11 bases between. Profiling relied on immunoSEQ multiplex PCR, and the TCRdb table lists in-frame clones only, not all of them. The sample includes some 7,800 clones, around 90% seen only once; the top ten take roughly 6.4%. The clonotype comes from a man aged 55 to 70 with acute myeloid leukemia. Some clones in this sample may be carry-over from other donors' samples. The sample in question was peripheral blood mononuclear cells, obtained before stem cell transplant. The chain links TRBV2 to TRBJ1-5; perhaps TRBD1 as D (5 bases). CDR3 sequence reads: CASSEGRGNQPQHF. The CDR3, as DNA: TGTGCCAGCAGTGAAGGAAGGGGAAACCAGCCCCAGCATTTT.